The 22 T cell receptor beta chains listed next were all sequenced from one sample in a study of beta chain features in type 1 diabetes. The antigens these receptors bind are not known. Study-wide results and limits: Researchers report that Type 1 diabetes patients had moderately but significantly shorter TCRB CDR3s across all four CD4+ subsets.

The investigators reverse transcribed all of the isolated RNA, so they sequenced expressed TCRB transcripts. TCRdb's table, derived via immunoSEQ multiplex PCR, lists solely in-frame clones and lacks some. Of about 160,000 clones in the sample, 6.5% to 10% were seen once. The source material was central memory CD4+ T cells from blood. These TCRs come from a woman younger than 30 with type 1 diabetes.

In this sample, this clone turned up a few times. CDR3 amino acids: CASSPGAEGYTF. The CDR3, as DNA: TGTGCCAGCAGTCCTGGGGCGGAGGGCTACACCTTC. This chain joins TRBV6-6 and TRBJ1-2; tentatively, D is TRBD1 (5 bases). Trimming took off 5 bases at V and 8 bases at J, with 12 bases between the two ends. Germline V gene lookup returns CDR1 MNHNY and CDR2 SVGAGI (reference sequence). This CDR3 comprises 12 residues.

This chain uses TRBV7-2 with TRBJ2-5, with 7 positions matching TRBD1. This CDR3 comprises 15 residues. Germline trimming cut 5 bases from V and 2 bases from J; bases unmatched to any gene: 8. The V gene's germline CDR1 is SGHTA and CDR2 FQGNSA. In nucleotides, the CDR3 is TGTGCCAGCAGCCGAATCCCGGGACAGCAAGAGACCCAGTACTTC. Protein sequence: CASSRIPGQQETQYF.

This chain uses TRBV6-5 with TRBJ2-5, with TRBD2 identical over 8 bases. The CDR3 spans 13 residues. V lost 6 bases and J lost 5; bases outside the gene matches: 5. Germline V gene lookup returns CDR1 MNHEY and CDR2 SVGAGI. The CDR3 DNA sequence: TGTGCCAGCAGCGGGGGGGCTTGGGAGACCCAGTACTTC. Protein: CASSGGAWETQYF.

This CDR3 reads CASGANYEQYF. CDR3 sequence (DNA): TGTGCCAGCGGGGCCAACTACGAGCAGTACTTC. V usage is TRBV2 and J usage is TRBJ2-7; possible D gene TRBD1, 5 bases. The length of the CDR3 is 11 residues. Germline-derived CDR1 and CDR2 are SNHLY and FYNNEI. V shed 8 bases and J shed 3 bases, with 8 bases lying between them. The whole variable domain, filled in from reference TRBV2 and TRBJ2-7, reads EPEVTQTPSHQVTQMGQEVILRCVPISNHLYFYWYRQILGQKVEFLVSFYNNEISEKSEIFDDQFSVERPDGSNFTLKIRSTKLEDSAMYFCASGANYEQYFGPGTRLTVT.

This clone is labeled medium-sized. The chain carries TRBV29-1 and TRBJ1-2; D remains ambiguous. The CDR3 totals 11 residues. Trimming removed 7 bases from V and 6 bases from J, with 12 bases in between. The germline gives CDR1 SQVTM, CDR2 ANQGSEA. This CDR3 reads CSASLTNGYTF. DNA for the CDR3: TGCAGCGCCAGCTTGACTAATGGCTACACCTTC.

This clone has only a few counts. V and J are TRBV28 and TRBJ1-5; 8 nucleotides agree with TRBD1. Germline V gene data show CDR1 as MDHEN and CDR2 as SYDVKM. Losses at the gene ends were 8 bases for V and 4 bases for J; bases not matched to a gene: 1. This CDR3 spans 12 amino acids. The CDR3 region is CASWTGNQPQHF. In nucleotides, the CDR3 is TGTGCCAGCTGGACAGGGAATCAGCCCCAGCATTTT.

A few counts support this clone. The rearrangement joins TRBV7-2 to TRBJ2-5; 9 bases fit TRBD1. The DNA end lines up better with TRBJ2-7; the J call may be wrong. This CDR3 has 14 residues. The germline V gene has CDR1 SGHTA and CDR2 FQGNSA. CDR3 region: CASSLGQGVGEQYF. CDR3 DNA: TGTGCCAGCAGCTTGGGACAGGGAGTTGGCGAGCAGTACTTC.

This clone was observed a few times. The rearrangement uses TRBV28 and TRBJ1-2, with D unresolved. The CDR3 loop spans 15 amino acids. V was clipped by 6 bases and J by 4 bases, with 18 bases between them. Germline V gene data show CDR1 as MDHEN and CDR2 as SYDVKM. CDR3 residues: CASRPTAQASYGYTF. The CDR3 DNA reads as TGTGCCAGCAGGCCTACAGCCCAGGCTTCCTATGGCTACACCTTC.

This clone was detected ten times or more. The chain uses TRBV28 and TRBJ2-7, with D tentatively TRBD1 (6 bases). CDR1 and CDR2 from the germline V gene are MDHEN and SYDVKM. The length of the CDR3 is 12 residues. Between the trimmed V and J ends, which lost 6 bases and 4 bases, there was a span of 10 bases. The CDR3 DNA sequence: TGTGCCAGCAGGGCACAGGGATACGAGCAGTACTTC. This encodes CASRAQGYEQYF.

This clone occurred many times. The chain has TRBV7-3 and TRBJ2-1; TRBD1 matches 8 bases. The V segment lost 4 bases and the J segment 10 bases; nucleotides outside the gene matches: 3. CDR1 SGHTA and CDR2 FQGTGA come from the germline V gene. The CDR3 is 12 amino acids. DNA for the CDR3: TGTGCCAGCAGCTCACAGGGGGGCGAGCAGTTCTTC. Translated, it gives CASSSQGGEQFF.

This rearrangement joins TRBV29-1 to TRBJ1-1; D uncertain. This CDR3 region has 12 residues. CDR1 and CDR2 from the germline V gene are SQVTM and ANQGSEA. V was cut by 6 bases and J by 1 base, with 9 bases left in between. The CDR3 DNA is TGCAGCGTCGGCCGGGGGAACACTGAAGCTTTCTTT. It yields the protein CSVGRGNTEAFF.

There are a few counts of this clone. The chain recombines TRBV4-2 with TRBJ2-7; 11 bases fit TRBD2. The J segment lost 5 bases and the V segment lost 0 bases, leaving 12 bases of the junction unmatched. This CDR3 spans 18 amino acids. Per germline, CDR1 LGHNA and CDR2 YNFKEQ. The CDR3: CASSQDNQRSSGRNEQYF. CDR3 bases: TGTGCCAGCAGCCAAGATAATCAGCGATCTAGCGGGAGGAACGAGCAGTACTTC.

This clone was seen only a few times. The J gene is TRBJ1-2, the V gene TRBV28, with D tentatively TRBD1 (6 bases). Germline lookup yields CDR1 MDHEN and CDR2 SYDVKM. The V end was cut by 6 bases, the J end by 1 base, with 12 bases between. The CDR3 totals 14 residues. The CDR3 here is CASSLTGFNYGYTF. The CDR3, as DNA: TGTGCCAGCAGCCTGACAGGATTTAACTATGGCTACACCTTC.

CDR3 nucleotides: TGTGCCAGTAGTACGGGGCTGGAGGGGCGAATGGGGCCCCAGCATTTT. It codes for CASSTGLEGRMGPQHF. The chain combines TRBV19 with TRBJ1-5, with D tentatively TRBD1 (5 bases). The germline gives CDR1 LNHDA, CDR2 SQIVND (reference sequence). CDR3 length: 16 amino acids. The V end lost 4 bases, the J end lost 9 bases, and 22 bases lay between the germline ends.

This chain connects TRBV18 to TRBJ1-6; D might be TRBD1 (5 bases). CDR3 length equals 14 residues. V was shortened by 3 bases and J by 5 bases, with 8 bases between the two germline ends. Germline CDR1 is KGHSH and CDR2 is LQKENI. The CDR3 here is CASSPDSDNSPLHF. The CDR3 DNA reads TGTGCCAGCTCACCTGACAGCGATAATTCACCCCTCCACTTT.

This clone was counted only a few times. The chain combines TRBV20-1 with TRBJ2-5; D gene uncertain. The J call may be incorrect, as the DNA end agrees better with TRBJ2-7. This CDR3 has 10 amino acids. Germline V gene lookup returns CDR1 DFQATT and CDR2 SNEGSKA (reference sequence). This chain's CDR3 is CSANFHEQYF. The CDR3, as DNA: TGCAGTGCCAACTTCCACGAGCAGTACTTC.

This chain connects TRBV6-6 to TRBJ2-3, with 8 bases matching TRBD2. CDR3 length equals 14 residues. Trimming cost V 6 bases and J 5 bases; bases outside gene matches: 7. The germline V gene has CDR1 MNHNY and CDR2 SVGAGI (reference sequence). The CDR3, as DNA: TGTGCCAGCAGATGGACTAGCCCGGGAGATACGCAGTATTTT. Its translation: CASRWTSPGDTQYF.

The V call is TRBV2, the J call TRBJ2-1, with D possibly matching TRBD2 (5 bases). V gave up 4 bases and J gave up 3 bases, with 7 bases separating them. CDR1 SNHLY and CDR2 FYNNEI come from the germline V gene. This CDR3 has 13 residues. This CDR3 is CASSGENYNEQFF. Here the CDR3 DNA reads TGTGCCAGCAGTGGGGAGAACTACAATGAGCAGTTCTTC.

This clone was detected a few times. The chain uses TRBV6-5 and TRBJ2-7, with 7 bases that match TRBD1. The CDR3 extends over 14 amino acids. The trim removed 6 bases at V and 7 bases at J, leaving 12 bases unmatched. In germline, CDR1 is MNHEY, CDR2 SVGAGI. DNA for the CDR3: TGTGCCAGCAGCCGGGACGGACAGGTTGCGGAGCAGTACTTC. This encodes CASSRDGQVAEQYF.

In its sample, this clone was seen many times. The chain is built from TRBV4-3 and TRBJ2-1; 8 bases agree with TRBD2. The V gene's germline CDR1 is LGHNA and CDR2 YSLEER. CDR3 length: 14 amino acids. Losses at the gene ends were 0 bases for V and 7 bases for J; bases not matched to a gene: 2. CDR3 nucleotides: TGCGCCAGCAGCCAAGAGTCTAGCGGGAATGAGCAGTTCTTC. It translates to CASSQESSGNEQFF.

This clone was seen a few times. The rearrangement links TRBV5-1 to TRBJ1-1; unclear D gene. CDR1 and CDR2 (germline): SGHRS, YFSETQ. Trimming shortened V by 4 bases and J by 7 bases, and 17 bases separated the two germline ends. This CDR3 region has 14 residues. The CDR3 here is CASSPLTSFDEAFF. CDR3 nucleotides: TGCGCCAGCAGCCCCCTTACAAGTTTCGATGAAGCTTTCTTT.

This clone was seen only a few times. V is TRBV6-6 and J is TRBJ2-7; no firm D call. V was shortened by 7 bases and J by 7 bases, with 11 bases between the two germline ends. There are 11 residues in the CDR3. CDR1 is MNHNY and CDR2 is SVGAGI in the germline V gene (reference sequence). The CDR3 nucleotides are TGTGCCAGCACCACAACAGATGAGCAGTACTTC. It yields the protein CASTTTDEQYF.